This T cell receptor beta chain derives from a study of post-analysis software for immune sequencing data. Background on the study: Included among the disease courses, which were recorded for the cohort, were relapsing-remitting, secondary progressive and progressive-relapsing multiple sclerosis. Whole-study findings and limits: With TRBV5-6, TRBV5-1 and TRBV20-1 included, 4 to 6 TRBV segments were more frequent in patients than in controls. Controls' normalized Chao1 diversity significantly exceeded that of multiple sclerosis patients. Samples from a shared batch, those prepared together, strongly co-clustered by F measure.

Unique molecular identifiers were present in the TCR beta cDNA libraries. cDNA molecules numbering 400,000 to 550,000 came from approximately 1 to 10 million T cells. In TCRdb, the PCR reads were re-called with MiXCR into one record per CDR3 protein. Here the sample spans roughly 730,000 distinct CDR3 sequences, roughly 29% being singletons. This clonotype was found a few times. Its antigen remains unknown. Germline V CDR1 and CDR2: SGHRS, YFSETQ. The V end was cut by 2 bases, the J end by 5 bases, with 5 bases between. The CDR3 is made up of 11 amino acids. The TCR comes from a girl aged 5 to 17 with multiple sclerosis. The sequencing input was blood. The rearrangement links TRBV5-1 to TRBJ2-7; D is undetermined. CDR3 sequence reads: CASSLADEQYF. CDR3 sequence (DNA): TGCGCCAGCAGCTTAGCAGACGAGCAGTACTTC.